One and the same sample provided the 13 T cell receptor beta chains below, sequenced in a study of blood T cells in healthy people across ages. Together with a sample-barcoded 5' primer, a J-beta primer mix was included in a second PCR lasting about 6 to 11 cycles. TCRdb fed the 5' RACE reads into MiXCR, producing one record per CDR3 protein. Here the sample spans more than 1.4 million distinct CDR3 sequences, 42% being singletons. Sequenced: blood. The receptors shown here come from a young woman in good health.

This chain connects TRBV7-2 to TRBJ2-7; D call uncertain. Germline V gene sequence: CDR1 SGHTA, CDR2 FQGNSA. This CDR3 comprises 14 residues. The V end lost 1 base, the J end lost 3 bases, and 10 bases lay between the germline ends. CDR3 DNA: TGTGCCAGCAGCTTAGGAGCCGAGGTCTACGAGCAGTACTTC. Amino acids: CASSLGAEVYEQYF.

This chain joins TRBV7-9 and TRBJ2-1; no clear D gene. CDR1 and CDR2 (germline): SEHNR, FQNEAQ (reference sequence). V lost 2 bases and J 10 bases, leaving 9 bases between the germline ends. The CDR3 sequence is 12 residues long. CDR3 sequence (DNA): TGTGCCAGCAGCTTAACCGCTGGGGAGCAGTTCTTC. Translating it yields CASSLTAGEQFF.

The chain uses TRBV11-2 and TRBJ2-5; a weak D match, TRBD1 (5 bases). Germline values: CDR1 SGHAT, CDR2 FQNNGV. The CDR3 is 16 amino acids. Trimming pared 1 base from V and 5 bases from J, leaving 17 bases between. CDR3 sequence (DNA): TGTGCCAGCAGCTTAGGTCAGGAGACAGTATCCGAGACCCAGTACTTC. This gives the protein CASSLGQETVSETQYF. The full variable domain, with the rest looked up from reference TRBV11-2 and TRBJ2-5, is EAGVAQSPRYKIIEKRQSVAFWCNPISGHATLYWYQQILGQGPKLLIQFQNNGVVDDSQLPKDRFSAERLKGVDSTLKIQPAKLEDSAVYLCASSLGQETVSETQYFGPGTRLLVL.

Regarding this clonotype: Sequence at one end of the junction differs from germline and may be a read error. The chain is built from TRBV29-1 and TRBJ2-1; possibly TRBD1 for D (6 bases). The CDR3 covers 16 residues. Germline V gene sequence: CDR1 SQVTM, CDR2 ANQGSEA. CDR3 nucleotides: TGCAGCGCTGGTACCCAGACAGGTCGCTCCCACAATGAGCAGTTCTTC. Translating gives CSAGTQTGRSHNEQFF.

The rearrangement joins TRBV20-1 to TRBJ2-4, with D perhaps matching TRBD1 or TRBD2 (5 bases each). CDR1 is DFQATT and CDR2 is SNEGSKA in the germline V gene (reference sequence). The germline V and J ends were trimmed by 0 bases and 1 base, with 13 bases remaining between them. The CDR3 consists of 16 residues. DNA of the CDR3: TGCAGTGCTAGAGATTGGAGAGGGGTGGCCAAAAACATTCAGTACTTC. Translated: CSARDWRGVAKNIQYF.

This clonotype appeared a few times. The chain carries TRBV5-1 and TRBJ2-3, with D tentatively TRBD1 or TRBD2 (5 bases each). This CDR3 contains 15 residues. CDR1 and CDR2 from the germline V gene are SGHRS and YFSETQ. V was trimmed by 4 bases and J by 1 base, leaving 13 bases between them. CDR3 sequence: CASSPSMGGTDTQYF. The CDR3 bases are TGCGCCAGCAGCCCGAGTATGGGGGGCACAGATACGCAGTATTTT.

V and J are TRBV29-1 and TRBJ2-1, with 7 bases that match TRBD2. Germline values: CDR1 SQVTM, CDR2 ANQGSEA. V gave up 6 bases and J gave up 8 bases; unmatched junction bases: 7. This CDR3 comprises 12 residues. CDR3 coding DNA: TGCAGCGTCGGTAGCGGGCTCGATGAGCAGTTCTTC. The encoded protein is CSVGSGLDEQFF.

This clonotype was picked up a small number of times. In DNA form, the CDR3 reads TGTGCCAGCAGCCGGGACTACAGTTTCATGAATACGCAGTATTTT. Amino acids: CASSRDYSFMNTQYF. This chain connects TRBV7-9 to TRBJ2-3; 7 nucleotides align to TRBD2. Per germline, CDR1 SEHNR and CDR2 FQNEAQ (reference sequence). The CDR3 sequence is 15 residues long. J gave up 7 bases and V 5 bases, and 12 bases lay outside the gene matches. Full variable domain (rest looked up from reference TRBV7-9 and TRBJ2-3): DTGVSQNPRHKITKRGQNVTFRCDPISEHNRLYWYRQTLGQGPEFLTYFQNEAQLEKSRLLSDRFSAERPKGSFSTLEIQRTEQGDSAMYLCASSRDYSFMNTQYFGPGTRLTVL.

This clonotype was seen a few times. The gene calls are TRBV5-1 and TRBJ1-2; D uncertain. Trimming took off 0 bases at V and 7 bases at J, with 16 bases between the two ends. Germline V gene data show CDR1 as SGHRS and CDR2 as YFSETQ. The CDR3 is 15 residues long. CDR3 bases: TGCGCCAGCAGCTTGGAATCGGCCAGCCTAGGTGGCTACACCTTC. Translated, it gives CASSLESASLGGYTF.

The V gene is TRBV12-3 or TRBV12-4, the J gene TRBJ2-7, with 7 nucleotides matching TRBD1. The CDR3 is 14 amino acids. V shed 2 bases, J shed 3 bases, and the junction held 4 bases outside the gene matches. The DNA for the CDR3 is TGTGCCAGCAGTTTACGGGGACAGCACTACGAGCAGTACTTC. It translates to CASSLRGQHYEQYF.

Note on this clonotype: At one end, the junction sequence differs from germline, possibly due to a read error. The CDR3 loop reads CAGSVASQYF. CDR3 DNA: TGTGCCGGCAGCGTAGCCTCGCAGTATTTT. The V gene is TRBV9, the J gene TRBJ2-3; D unclear. The germline CDR1 and CDR2 sequences are SGDLS and YYNGEE. The CDR3 length is 10 residues.

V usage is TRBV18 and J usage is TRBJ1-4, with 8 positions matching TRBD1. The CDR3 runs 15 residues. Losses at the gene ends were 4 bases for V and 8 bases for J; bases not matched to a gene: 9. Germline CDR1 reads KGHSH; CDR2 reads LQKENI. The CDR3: CASSHGQGVEEKLFF. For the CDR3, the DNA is TGTGCCAGCTCACACGGACAGGGAGTTGAGGAAAAACTGTTTTTT.

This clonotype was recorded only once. CDR3 coding DNA: TGCAGTGCTCCTAGCGGGAACTCCTACGAGCAGTACTTC. It translates to CSAPSGNSYEQYF. The V gene is TRBV20-1, the J gene TRBJ2-7; 9 bases agree with TRBD2. The J segment lost 0 bases and the V segment lost 5 bases, leaving 2 bases of the junction unmatched. The CDR3 has 13 amino acids. Per the germline V gene, CDR1 is DFQATT and CDR2 is SNEGSKA (reference sequence).